This TCR beta chain was recorded in a study of cytomegalovirus exposure and HLA in healthy donors. Study at large: From donors who were HLA-typed, an early data release held 70 million to 90 million unique TCRs.

PCR involved 60 Vbeta and 13 Jbeta primers. The method was immunoSEQ multiplex PCR; TCRdb's version includes in-frame clones alone and lacks a portion of them. The table records approximately 130,000 clones, 70% to 80% of them present only once. Deletions cut 5 bases from V and 9 bases from J, with 25 bases between. CDR3 length: 16 amino acids. Germline-derived CDR1 and CDR2 are MDHEN and SYDVKM. This chain uses TRBV28 with TRBJ2-5, with a possible D match to TRBD1 (7 bases). The sample comprised PBMCs. This clonotype originated in a human donor in good health. The CDR3 spells CASSTPYRGTGEAQYF. The CDR3 DNA is TGTGCCAGCAGTACACCATACAGGGGCACCGGGGAGGCCCAGTACTTC.